These 9 T cell receptor beta chains originate from one sample sequenced in a study of blood T cell repertoires in COVID-19 (dated by TCRdb to 2020 to 2021). Library prep was done by the immunoSEQ multiplex PCR assay. This is the immuneACCESS table as TCRdb keeps it, with only in-frame sequences that have V and J called. A part of the clones is gone; compared with another copy, unresolved V genes explain less than half, and the rest is unexplained. Recorded for this sample are about 260,000 clones; approximately 91% of them occurred a single time. Around 0.67% of the sample rests with the top ten. The sequenced sample was peripheral blood. All receptors derive from a human donor in a cohort sampled during active COVID-19.

The chain is built from TRBV25-1 and TRBJ1-3; D might be TRBD1 (5 bases). Germline loops: CDR1 MGHDK, CDR2 SYGVNS. The CDR3 covers 15 residues. V lost 7 bases and J 2 bases, leaving 15 bases between the germline ends. CDR3 residues: CASTAGGLPGNTIYF. CDR3 coding DNA: TGTGCCAGCACAGCCGGGGGACTGCCTGGAAACACCATATATTTT.

V and J are TRBV12-3 or TRBV12-4 and TRBJ2-6; no firm D call. The CDR3 has 13 amino acids. Trimming removed 7 bases at V and 2 bases at J, with 6 bases between. The CDR3 sequence is CASTVAGANVLTF. Here the CDR3 DNA reads TGTGCCAGCACGGTTGCTGGGGCCAACGTCCTGACTTTC.

There are a few counts of this clone. The chain uses TRBV5-4 and TRBJ2-7; D gene ambiguous. The CDR3 length is 12 residues. CDR1 SGHNT and CDR2 YYREEE come from the germline V gene (reference sequence). With 3 bases removed from V and 2 bases from J, the gap between germline ends came to 6 bases. Here the CDR3 DNA reads TGTGCCAGCAGCTCCGCGACCTACGAGCAGTACTTC. Protein sequence: CASSSATYEQYF.

The V call is TRBV6-5, the J call TRBJ2-5; 11 bases agree with TRBD1. The CDR3 loop spans 15 amino acids. Germline CDR1 reads MNHEY; CDR2 reads SVGAGI. V trimming: 6 bases; J trimming: 5 bases; junction bases outside the gene matches: 8. CDR3 sequence: CASSFGQGAQETQYF. The CDR3 DNA sequence: TGTGCCAGCAGCTTCGGACAGGGGGCTCAGGAGACCCAGTACTTC.

The CDR3 DNA sequence: TGTGCCAGCAGTTACTCTGGTCAGGGGGCTCTTGGCTACACCTTC. Its protein product is CASSYSGQGALGYTF. The chain employs TRBV6-5 and TRBJ1-2, with 8 bases identical to TRBD1. CDR3 length: 15 residues. V lost 0 bases and J lost 7; bases outside the gene matches: 7. Germline-derived CDR1 and CDR2 are MNHEY and SVGAGI.

This clone was picked up one time. The chain joins TRBV30 to TRBJ1-3, with 7 positions matching TRBD1. The length of the CDR3 is 16 residues. V lost 0 bases to trimming and J lost 0 bases; unmatched junction nucleotides: 5. The germline V gene has CDR1 GTSNPN and CDR2 SVGIG (reference sequence). The CDR3 reads CAWSVTGDSSGNTIYF. Here the CDR3 DNA reads TGTGCCTGGAGTGTAACAGGGGATAGCTCTGGAAACACCATATATTTT.

The rearrangement joins TRBV6-5 to TRBJ1-5, with D maybe TRBD1 (5 bases). Per the germline V gene, CDR1 is MNHEY and CDR2 is SVGAGI. Trimming removed 7 bases from V and 6 bases from J, with 13 bases in between. The CDR3 contains 13 residues. DNA for the CDR3: TGTGCCAGCACCCCGCCCCAGGGTCAGCCCCAGCATTTT. This sequence encodes CASTPPQGQPQHF.

The V gene is TRBV28, the J gene TRBJ1-2, with 9 nucleotides matching TRBD1. CDR3 length: 14 amino acids. The trim removed 10 bases at V and 8 bases at J, leaving 14 bases unmatched. Germline values: CDR1 MDHEN, CDR2 SYDVKM. CDR3 nucleotides: TGTGCCACCCTACTACGGGACAGGGAGAGGGGCTACACCTTC. Protein sequence: CATLLRDRERGYTF.

This sequence joins TRBV7-7 and TRBJ2-2; D is possibly TRBD1 (5 bases). Germline V gene lookup returns CDR1 SSHAT and CDR2 FNYEAQ (reference sequence). The CDR3 loop spans 14 amino acids. As DNA, the CDR3 is TGTGCTATATCTTCCGGACGAAAGGGGGGGGAGCTGTTTTTT. Its translation: CAISSGRKGGELFF.